These 26 T cell receptor beta chains were all obtained from the same sample, sequenced in a study of blood T cell repertoires in COVID-19. The method was immunoSEQ multiplex PCR; TCRdb's version includes in-frame clones alone and lacks a portion of them. The sample lists 20,000 to 30,000 clones; 85% to 90% were seen once. Sequences were obtained from peripheral blood. The receptors derive from a human donor in a cohort sampled during active COVID-19.

This sequence joins TRBV30 and TRBJ2-5; D is unclear. Per the germline V gene, CDR1 is GTSNPN and CDR2 is SVGIG (reference sequence). V lost 0 bases and J lost 0, with 8 bases in between. The CDR3 consists of 14 residues. The CDR3 nucleotides read TGTGCCTGGAGTGTTTACGGGTACCAAGAGACCCAGTACTTC. Its protein is CAWSVYGYQETQYF. The variable domain in full, completed from reference TRBV30 and TRBJ2-5, reads SQTIHQWPATLVQPVGSPLSLECTVEGTSNPNLYWYRQAAGRGLQLLFYSVGIGQISSEVPQNLSASRPQDRQFILSSKKLLLSDSGFYLCAWSVYGYQETQYFGPGTRLLVL.

This clone has only one observation. The rearrangement links TRBV27 to TRBJ2-3, with 9 bases identical to TRBD2. V dropped 4 bases and J dropped 2; count of bases not matched to a gene: 7. Germline V gene data show CDR1 as MNHEY and CDR2 as SMNVEV (reference sequence). CDR3 length: 16 residues. The CDR3 loop reads CASSSILAGPTDTQYF. CDR3 coding DNA: TGTGCCAGCAGTTCAATCCTAGCGGGACCCACAGATACGCAGTATTTT.

The gene calls are TRBV4-2 and TRBJ1-1; D is ambiguous. Trimming cost V 0 bases and J 1 base, with 6 bases left between them. CDR3 length: 14 amino acids. Germline-derived CDR1 and CDR2 are LGHNA and YNFKEQ. The CDR3 loop is CASSQETENTEAFF. The CDR3 DNA is TGTGCCAGCAGCCAAGAGACTGAGAACACTGAAGCTTTCTTT.

The J gene is TRBJ2-7, the V gene TRBV4-3, with D uncertain. V dropped 0 bases and J dropped 6 bases, with 12 bases sitting between them. Germline assignment: CDR1 LGHNA and CDR2 YSLEER. The CDR3 consists of 14 residues. CDR3 DNA: TGCGCCAGCAGCCAAGATTACCAGGCTCTCGAGCAGTACTTC. Protein product: CASSQDYQALEQYF.

The CDR3 coding sequence is TGTGCCAGCAGTCTAACCCACACCACGGGACTCCGGCGGGGCTACACCTTC. Protein product: CASSLTHTTGLRRGYTF. The rearrangement joins TRBV28 to TRBJ1-2; maybe TRBD1 (5 bases). The germline V and J ends were trimmed by 5 bases and 8 bases, with 27 bases remaining between them. The CDR3 runs to 17 residues. Germline loops: CDR1 MDHEN, CDR2 SYDVKM.

This clone appeared a single time. The chain is built from TRBV19 and TRBJ2-1; the match to TRBD2 covers 9 bases. Germline-derived CDR1 and CDR2 are LNHDA and SQIVND (reference sequence). The J segment lost 4 bases and the V segment lost 5 bases, leaving 12 bases of the junction unmatched. The CDR3 is 17 amino acids. The CDR3 is CASSPERLAEGYNEQFF. The CDR3 DNA follows: TGTGCCAGTAGTCCCGAACGACTAGCGGAGGGGTACAATGAGCAGTTCTTC.

The chain uses TRBV6-2 or TRBV6-3 and TRBJ1-2; TRBD1 matches at 9 bases. The V gene end was trimmed by 3 bases and the J gene end by 9 bases; junction bases not matched to a gene: 8. The CDR3 extends over 14 amino acids. The germline V gene has CDR1 MNHEY and CDR2 SVGEGT. The CDR3 DNA sequence: TGTGCCAGCAGTTATGCGCCGGGACAGGGAAGCTACACCTTC. It is translated as CASSYAPGQGSYTF.

This rearrangement joins TRBV9 to TRBJ1-2; D is possibly TRBD1 (6 bases). V was pared by 3 bases and J by 5 bases, with 17 bases between. CDR3 length: 15 residues. CDR1 and CDR2 (germline): SGDLS, YYNGEE. The CDR3 DNA is TGTGCCAGCAGCGCACAGGGTACCTTGCGGTATGGCTACACCTTC. It translates to CASSAQGTLRYGYTF.

The chain joins TRBV9 to TRBJ1-2; TRBD1 is a possible D gene (6 bases). Germline V gene lookup returns CDR1 SGDLS and CDR2 YYNGEE. This CDR3 has 14 residues. V was cut by 0 bases and J by 5 bases, with 11 bases left in between. In DNA form, the CDR3 reads TGTGCCAGCAGCGTAGGACAGGAGCTTTATGGCTACACCTTC. This codes for CASSVGQELYGYTF.

The V and J genes are TRBV7-2 and TRBJ1-4, with unresolved D. V lost 5 bases, J lost 8 bases, and 9 bases lay in between. The V gene's germline CDR1 is SGHTA and CDR2 FQGNSA. The CDR3 length is 12 residues. CDR3: CASSLHREKLFF. CDR3 in DNA: TGTGCCAGCAGCCTCCATCGGGAAAAACTGTTTTTT.

This rearrangement joins TRBV28 to TRBJ2-7, with a weak D call TRBD1 (5 bases). This CDR3 has 14 amino acids. Germline CDR1 and CDR2: MDHEN and SYDVKM. The ends were cut back, 6 bases at V and 3 bases at J, with 15 bases in the middle. The CDR3 DNA is TGTGCCAGCAGCCCCCCGCCGGACAACTACGAGCAGTACTTC. Amino acids: CASSPPPDNYEQYF. Full variable domain (remainder filled in from reference TRBV28 and TRBJ2-7): DVKVTQSSRYLVKRTGEKVFLECVQDMDHENMFWYRQDPGLGLRLIYFSYDVKMKEKGDIPEGYSVSREKKERFSLILESASTNQTSMYLCASSPPPDNYEQYFGPGTRLTVT.

The V and J genes are TRBV5-1 and TRBJ1-1; D possibly corresponds to TRBD1 (5 bases). The germline V gene has CDR1 SGHRS and CDR2 YFSETQ. Trimming cost V 2 bases and J 5 bases, with 13 bases left between them. This CDR3 has 14 residues. CDR3 coding DNA: TGCGCCAGCAGCTTTGCCCAGGGTTGGACTGAAGCTTTCTTT. Its protein product is CASSFAQGWTEAFF.

The rearrangement joins TRBV20-1 to TRBJ2-5, with 7 bases that match TRBD1. The CDR3 loop spans 11 amino acids. CDR1 is DFQATT, CDR2 SNEGSKA, per germline (reference sequence). V dropped 5 bases and J dropped 3; count of bases not matched to a gene: 0. Written as DNA, the CDR3 is TGCAGTGCTGACAGGGAAGAGACCCAGTACTTC. Amino acids: CSADREETQYF.

V and J are TRBV4-1 and TRBJ1-2; D is unresolved. The CDR3 is 14 residues long. V lost 1 base, J lost 3 bases, and 9 bases lay in between. Germline assignment: CDR1 MGHRA and CDR2 YSYEKL. CDR3 loop: CASSQASRDYGYTF. In nucleotides, the CDR3 is TGCGCCAGCAGCCAAGCGTCTCGCGACTATGGCTACACCTTC.

The chain uses TRBV2 and TRBJ2-5; 8 bases match TRBD1. In germline, CDR1 is SNHLY, CDR2 FYNNEI. V was pared by 6 bases and J by 0 bases, with 18 bases of the junction left unmatched. The CDR3 is 19 residues long. Here the CDR3 DNA reads TGTGCCAGCAGGGGATGGGGGTCAGGGGGCAATTCGTACCAAGAGACCCAGTACTTC. This codes for CASRGWGSGGNSYQETQYF.

The V call is TRBV6-2 or TRBV6-3, the J call TRBJ2-7; 9 bases agree with TRBD1. CDR3 size: 16 residues. Germline CDR1 MNHEY, CDR2 SVGEGT. V dropped 6 bases and J dropped 4; count of bases not matched to a gene: 13. CDR3 residues: CASSSRDRGNWYEQYF. CDR3 DNA sequence: TGTGCCAGCAGCTCAAGAGACAGGGGGAATTGGTACGAGCAGTACTTC.

This clone was detected only once. The chain links TRBV5-4 to TRBJ2-1, with D possibly being TRBD2 (6 bases). CDR1 is SGHNT and CDR2 is YYREEE in the germline V gene (reference sequence). The V end lost 4 bases, the J end lost 2 bases, and 19 bases lay between the germline ends. The CDR3 is made up of 17 amino acids. The CDR3 protein is CASSPTPGRTAYNEQFF. CDR3 coding DNA: TGTGCCAGCAGCCCAACACCGGGGAGGACTGCCTACAATGAGCAGTTCTTC.

The chain carries TRBV25-1 and TRBJ2-1; 12 positions match TRBD1. This CDR3 is built from 12 residues. J gave up 8 bases and V 8 bases, and 1 base lay outside the gene matches. Germline lookup yields CDR1 MGHDK and CDR2 SYGVNS. CDR3 in amino acids: CASGTGGYEQFF. CDR3 sequence (DNA): TGTGCCAGCGGGACAGGGGGCTATGAGCAGTTCTTC.

This rearrangement joins TRBV4-1 to TRBJ1-4; the D is unclear. In germline, CDR1 is MGHRA, CDR2 YSYEKL. This CDR3 is built from 13 residues. The germline V and J ends were trimmed by 0 bases and 9 bases, with 8 bases remaining between them. As DNA, the CDR3 is TGCGCCAGCAGCCAAGATGCGGGGAAAAAACTGTTTTTT. Protein: CASSQDAGKKLFF.

This chain's CDR3 is CATSRHPLLGGLAGGLGTDTQYF. The CDR3 region has the DNA TGTGCCACCAGCAGACATCCCTTGCTAGGGGGACTAGCGGGGGGGCTGGGCACAGATACGCAGTATTTT. The rearrangement joins TRBV15 to TRBJ2-3; TRBD2 aligns across 16 bases. The germline CDR1 and CDR2 sequences are LNHNV and YYDKDF (reference sequence). J gave up 1 base and V 2 bases, and 18 bases lay outside the gene matches. The CDR3 spans 23 residues.

In DNA form, the CDR3 reads TGTGCCAGCTCACCGGACATTATGAACACTGAAGCTTTCTTT. Translating gives CASSPDIMNTEAFF. The rearrangement links TRBV18 to TRBJ1-1, with D possibly TRBD1 on 5 matching bases. Trimming left V 3 bases short and J 0 bases short, with 8 bases between. This CDR3 is 14 amino acids long. Germline V CDR1 and CDR2: KGHSH, LQKENI. The full variable domain, its missing parts supplied by reference TRBV18 and TRBJ1-1, is NAGVMQNPRHLVRRRGQEARLRCSPMKGHSHVYWYRQLPEEGLKFMVYLQKENIIDESGMPKERFSAEFPKEGPSILRIQQVVRGDSAAYFCASSPDIMNTEAFFGQGTRLTVV.

The chain is built from TRBV29-1 and TRBJ1-1; TRBD1 agrees at 7 bases. Germline V gene sequence: CDR1 SQVTM, CDR2 ANQGSEA. CDR3 length: 15 amino acids. After removal of 7 bases from V and 4 bases from J, the junction contained 15 bases not matched to a gene. The CDR3 region has the DNA TGCAGCGGGGGCAGGGGGTTCCGGGGTAGCACTGAAGCTTTCTTT. Translating gives CSGGRGFRGSTEAFF.

This chain uses TRBV30 with TRBJ2-6; the D gene is possibly TRBD2 (6 bases). Germline CDR1 GTSNPN, CDR2 SVGIG (reference sequence). V lost 5 bases and J lost 0, with 17 bases in between. The CDR3 is 17 residues long. The CDR3 nucleotides are TGTGCCTGGCGGGGGTGGAGACGCGACTCTGGGGCCAACGTCCTGACTTTC. It is translated as CAWRGWRRDSGANVLTF.

V is TRBV5-1 and J is TRBJ1-4, with D perhaps matching TRBD1 (5 bases). The CDR3 runs 15 residues. Germline CDR1 is SGHRS and CDR2 is YFSETQ. V was shortened by 4 bases and J by 8 bases, with 18 bases between the two germline ends. CDR3 residues: CASSPQGSRKEKLFF. Here the CDR3 DNA reads TGCGCCAGCAGCCCGCAGGGTTCCCGGAAAGAAAAACTGTTTTTT.

V and J are TRBV5-6 and TRBJ1-2; 9 nucleotides line up with TRBD1. V lost 4 bases and J lost 0; bases outside the gene matches: 4. Germline V lookup: CDR1 SGHDT, CDR2 YYEEEE. The CDR3 is made up of 15 amino acids. CDR3 sequence (DNA): TGTGCCAGCAGCCCCCGGACAGGGGCTAACTATGGCTACACCTTC. As protein: CASSPRTGANYGYTF.

V and J are TRBV19 and TRBJ1-5, with no clear D. Germline V gene sequence: CDR1 LNHDA, CDR2 SQIVND (reference sequence). The V and J ends lost 1 base and 2 bases respectively, with 18 bases between them. CDR3 length: 18 residues. The CDR3: CASSIGFGGPPGNQPQHF. In DNA, the CDR3 is TGTGCCAGTAGTATAGGTTTTGGCGGCCCCCCTGGCAATCAGCCCCAGCATTTT.